This TCR beta chain was identified in a study of blood T cell repertoires in COVID-19 (dated by TCRdb to the early 2020s). Background on the whole study: Samples covering the acute and convalescent phases of COVID-19 were provided by collaborators in the United States, Italy and Spain. The repertoires were released in a freely available public database meant as a resource for research on the immune response to SARS-CoV-2. The dataset comprised deeply sampled blood TCRbeta repertoires from subjects exposed to, actively infected with, or recovered from COVID-19. Where available, HLA class I and class II types were obtained from metadata supplied by the sample provider rather than from assay-based typing. Sample metadata almost always included a de-identified subject ID, COVID-19 status, age in years and sex. Samples were obtained from the ongoing ImmuneRACE study (first 160 participants) and from over a thousand subjects provided by 6 global collaborators. The material from the prospective study consisted of cDNA or gDNA derived from T cells, B-cell-depleted T cells, or PBMCs.

Whole blood was collected in K2EDTA tubes by collaborating institutions according to the institutions' own protocols. For TCRbeta analysis, collaborators shipped samples in one of three forms: frozen whole blood, isolated PBMCs, or DNA extracted from either of those sample types. Remarks on this clone: It lacks a known antigen. No base qualities exist here, and no much larger clone lies one base off it.

General conclusions and limits of the study: The amount of clinical and demographic metadata varied by source and participant and was provided uncurated.

Sequences SGHDN (CDR1) and FVKESK (CDR2) are obtained from the germline V gene. V and J are truncated by 1 base and 1 base respectively, leaving an intervening sequence of 12 bases. The CDR3 spans 16 residues, from the cysteine through the phenylalanine. The DNA shown is the 48-base CDR3, in frame from base 1. The immunoSEQ Assay, a bias-controlled multiplex PCR, was used to amplify TCRbeta CDR3 regions from genomic DNA. On the authors' methods: The number of nucleated cells in each sample was estimated from the amplification of reference gene primers within the assay. Sequence reads were collapsed and filtered to measure the absolute abundance of every unique TCRbeta CDR3 rearrangement. For each sample, productive Simpson clonality was calculated as the square root of Simpson's diversity index across productive rearrangements. This immuneACCESS table, as held by TCRdb, lists in-frame sequences with V and J called but not all clones. Of the missing ones, under half trace to an unresolved V gene in checked studies; the others have no known cause. The V and J calls and clone size were taken over from that table, and D and trimming were inferred from the DNA. The sample profile shows around 250,000 clones; approximately 82% of them were found once. Clones ranked in the top ten supply 1.5% to 2% of the sample.

The chain links TRBV14 with TRBJ2-3, and the D gene may be TRBD2, 7 bases matching. This clonotype was obtained from a woman of 80 years or more with acute or convalescent COVID-19. Sequences were obtained from peripheral blood. The CDR3 protein: CASSQVGGGGTDTQYF. The DNA is TGTGCCAGCAGCCAAGTGGGCGGGGGCGGCACAGATACGCAGTATTTT.